The 23 T cell receptor beta chains listed next were all sequenced from one sample in a study of cytomegalovirus exposure and HLA in healthy donors. The PCR was carried out with 60 Vbeta primers and 13 Jbeta primers. Data came from immunoSEQ multiplex PCR; TCRdb stores just in-frame clones and leaves some out. Of 120,000 to 150,000 clones in the sample, roughly 80% are singletons; the top ten hold more than 4%. Sequencing was done on a sample of PBMCs. The receptor set was obtained from a man aged 35-49 years in good health and CMV-seropositive.

The sample holds a few counts of this clone. This chain joins TRBV13 and TRBJ2-1; 9 nucleotides line up with TRBD2. The CDR3 has 15 amino acids. With V trimmed by 0 bases and J by 6 bases, 3 bases remained unmatched. Germline CDR1 PRHDT, CDR2 FYEKMQ (reference sequence). CDR3 region: CASSLGLAGPNEQFF. As DNA, the CDR3 is TGTGCCAGCAGCTTAGGACTAGCGGGCCCCAATGAGCAGTTCTTC.

In this sample, this clone turned up once. J is TRBJ1-5 and V is TRBV7-8, with 7 bases aligning to TRBD1. This CDR3 spans 17 amino acids. The junction had 10 bases not matched to a gene; V was cut back by 5 bases and J by 0 bases. Germline CDR1 SGHVS, CDR2 FQNEAQ. The CDR3, as DNA: TGTGCCAGCAGCCCCCGGACAGGTCCGTCTAGCAATCAGCCCCAGCATTTT. As protein: CASSPRTGPSSNQPQHF.

The chain couples TRBV10-3 to TRBJ1-1, with 8 bases aligning to TRBD1. The CDR3 covers 15 residues. J was trimmed by 10 bases and V by 6 bases; bases with no gene match: 16. The germline V gene has CDR1 ENHRY and CDR2 SYGVKD. CDR3 nucleotide sequence: TGTGCCATCAGACGAACTTATCAGGGGGCCCCAGGAGCTTTCTTT. It codes for CAIRRTYQGAPGAFF.

The rearrangement joins TRBV30 to TRBJ2-5; a weak D match, TRBD1 (5 bases). The CDR3 extends over 14 amino acids. CDR1 GTSNPN and CDR2 SVGIG come from the germline V gene (reference sequence). DNA for the CDR3: TGTGCTCAGGGTTTTGGTCCTTGGGGAGAGACCCAGTACTTC. It codes for CAQGFGPWGETQYF. Full variable domain (missing parts from reference TRBV30 and TRBJ2-5): SQTIHQWPATLVQPVGSPLSLECTVEGTSNPNLYWYRQAAGRGLQLLFYSVGIGQISSEVPQNLSASRPQDRQFILSSKKLLLSDSGFYLCAQGFGPWGETQYFGPGTRLLVL.

A single count supports this clone. The genes are TRBV30 and TRBJ2-7; 9 bases are shared with TRBD2. Germline CDR1 reads GTSNPN; CDR2 reads SVGIG (reference sequence). V was clipped by 1 base and J by 3 bases; unmatched bases: 4. The CDR3 has 14 amino acids. The CDR3 nucleotides read TGTGCCTGGAGTGAGGCTAGCGGGGTCTACGAGCAGTACTTC. This encodes CAWSEASGVYEQYF.

This chain connects TRBV6-5 to TRBJ1-1, with D uncertain. The CDR3 has 12 amino acids. V shed 4 bases and J shed 5 bases, with 8 bases lying between them. Germline CDR1 and CDR2: MNHEY and SVGAGI. The CDR3 bases are TGTGCCAGCAGTTCCTGGAGAACTGAAGCTTTCTTT. It translates to CASSSWRTEAFF.

This sequence joins TRBV7-3 and TRBJ2-1; 14 nucleotides line up with TRBD2. CDR3 size: 18 residues. The germline gives CDR1 SGHTA, CDR2 FQGTGA. V trimming: 5 bases; J trimming: 8 bases; junction bases outside the gene matches: 14. The chain's CDR3 is CASSESGGTSGSWDEQFF. As DNA, the CDR3 is TGTGCCAGCAGCGAGAGCGGGGGGACTAGCGGGAGTTGGGATGAGCAGTTCTTC.

The rearrangement links TRBV7-9 to TRBJ1-1; D unresolved. Trimming left V 5 bases short and J 0 bases short, with 16 bases between. There are 16 residues in the CDR3. From germline, CDR1 is SEHNR and CDR2 FQNEAQ (reference sequence). CDR3 in amino acids: CASSPMAGYMNTEAFF. DNA for the CDR3: TGTGCCAGCAGCCCAATGGCGGGGTACATGAACACTGAAGCTTTCTTT.

The chain combines TRBV7-8 with TRBJ2-2; a possible D gene is TRBD2 (6 bases). CDR1 and CDR2 (germline): SGHVS, FQNEAQ. There are 15 residues in the CDR3. The V end was cut by 6 bases, the J end by 6 bases, with 17 bases between. The CDR3 DNA is TGTGCCAGCAGTCGTGAACTAGCAGTAGCCGGGGAGCTGTTTTTT. Its translation: CASSRELAVAGELFF.

This clone was observed a single time. The V call is TRBV13, the J call TRBJ2-3; unclear D gene. Germline CDR1 is PRHDT and CDR2 is FYEKMQ (reference sequence). The CDR3 sequence is 12 residues long. V lost 5 bases to trimming and J lost 9 bases, with 12 bases between them. The CDR3 is CASSSNYRTQYF. CDR3 nucleotides: TGTGCCAGCAGCAGTAACTACCGAACGCAGTATTTT.

This rearrangement joins TRBV5-5 to TRBJ2-5; no clear D. The CDR3 runs to 14 residues. V lost 3 bases, J lost 5 bases, and 14 bases lay in between. Per germline, CDR1 SGHKS and CDR2 YYEKEE (reference sequence). The CDR3 here is CASSSRRDGETQYF. The CDR3 DNA reads as TGTGCCAGCAGCTCCCGTAGAGACGGGGAGACCCAGTACTTC.

This chain joins TRBV19 and TRBJ1-2; D might be TRBD1 (5 bases). Germline loops: CDR1 LNHDA, CDR2 SQIVND (reference sequence). The V and J ends lost 1 base and 5 bases respectively, with 14 bases between them. This CDR3 has 15 amino acids. CDR3 region: CASSIAPKGLYGYTF. CDR3 nucleotides: TGTGCCAGTAGTATAGCCCCAAAGGGGTTGTATGGCTACACCTTC.

This chain links TRBV11-2 with TRBJ2-1; 10 bases line up with TRBD1. This CDR3 region has 15 residues. V was clipped by 6 bases and J by 6 bases; unmatched bases: 8. Germline-derived CDR1 and CDR2 are SGHAT and FQNNGV. CDR3 bases: TGTGCCAGCAGATTACCGGGACAGGGGCTCAATGAGCAGTTCTTC. It specifies CASRLPGQGLNEQFF.

The V and J genes are TRBV15 and TRBJ2-1, with 8 nucleotides matching TRBD2. From germline, CDR1 is LNHNV and CDR2 YYDKDF (reference sequence). Germline trimming cut 3 bases from V and 3 bases from J; bases unmatched to any gene: 4. This CDR3 has 15 residues. The CDR3 protein is CATSSSSGSYNEQFF. In DNA, the CDR3 is TGTGCCACCAGCAGTAGCAGCGGGAGCTACAATGAGCAGTTCTTC.

There are a few counts of this clone. The chain couples TRBV5-4 to TRBJ2-5; tentative D call: TRBD2 (6 bases). This CDR3 region has 15 residues. V was cut by 0 bases and J by 5 bases, with 14 bases left in between. Germline-derived CDR1 and CDR2 are SGHNT and YYREEE (reference sequence). CDR3 loop: CASSLGAGRRETQYF. In DNA, the CDR3 is TGTGCCAGCAGCTTGGGGGCGGGGAGACGGGAGACCCAGTACTTC.

The chain has TRBV19 and TRBJ2-1; TRBD2 aligns across 12 bases. The CDR3 runs 15 residues. The junction had 2 bases not matched to a gene; V was cut back by 5 bases and J by 3 bases. CDR1 is LNHDA, CDR2 SQIVND, per germline (reference sequence). CDR3 sequence (DNA): TGTGCCAGTAGTCAGGGACTAGCGGGCTACAATGAGCAGTTCTTC. It translates to CASSQGLAGYNEQFF.

The chain couples TRBV7-3 to TRBJ2-4; 9 bases align to TRBD1. Germline CDR1 and CDR2: SGHTA and FQGTGA. Trimming took 5 bases from V and 3 from J; bases not matched to a gene: 8. The CDR3 has 16 amino acids. The CDR3 reads CASSPTGGRDKNIQYF. The CDR3 DNA is TGTGCCAGCAGCCCAACAGGGGGCCGTGACAAAAACATTCAGTACTTC. The complete variable domain, with remaining parts taken from reference TRBV7-3 and TRBJ2-4, reads GAGVSQTPSNKVTEKGKYVELRCDPISGHTALYWYRQSLGQGPEFLIYFQGTGAADDSGLPNDRFFAVRPEGSVSTLKIQRTERGDSAVYLCASSPTGGRDKNIQYFGAGTRLSVL.

This rearrangement joins TRBV5-5 to TRBJ2-7; maybe TRBD2 (5 bases). V lost 1 base and J 3 bases, leaving 14 bases between the germline ends. Germline V gene sequence: CDR1 SGHKS, CDR2 YYEKEE (reference sequence). The CDR3 extends over 15 amino acids. The CDR3 reads CASSLPEGGDYEQYF. CDR3 nucleotides: TGTGCCAGCAGCTTGCCTGAGGGCGGCGACTACGAGCAGTACTTC.

The chain has TRBV21-1 and TRBJ2-3; TRBD2 is taken as the D call from the table, unchecked against the DNA. TRBV21-1 is given as a pseudogene. The CDR3 is 18 residues long. Written as DNA, the CDR3 is TGTGCCAGCAGCAAAGCTCCCCCGGTATTGAGTGGCACAGATACGCAGTATTTT. It specifies CASSKAPPVLSGTDTQYF.

The rearrangement links TRBV14 to TRBJ1-2, with a possible D match to TRBD1 (5 bases). Trimming cost V 0 bases and J 8 bases, with 19 bases left between them. This CDR3 is built from 16 residues. Germline-derived CDR1 and CDR2 are SGHDN and FVKESK. The CDR3 DNA sequence: TGTGCCAGCAGCCAAGATCTTAGGGGAAGCCGTGGCGGCTACACCTTC. Its translation is CASSQDLRGSRGGYTF.

The chain carries TRBV6-5 and TRBJ1-2; 7 bases agree with TRBD1. The J segment lost 4 bases and the V segment lost 0 bases, leaving 5 bases of the junction unmatched. The germline gives CDR1 MNHEY, CDR2 SVGAGI. The length of the CDR3 is 15 residues. CDR3 DNA sequence: TGTGCCAGCAGTTACTCAGGGGGCCTCGGCTATGGCTACACCTTC. Translating it yields CASSYSGGLGYGYTF.

The chain links TRBV10-3 to TRBJ2-1, with 9 nucleotides matching TRBD1. Trimming cost V 3 bases and J 7 bases; bases outside gene matches: 4. The CDR3 sequence is 14 residues long. Germline V gives CDR1 ENHRY, CDR2 SYGVKD. In DNA form, the CDR3 reads TGTGCCATCAGTGACGGACAGGGGATAAATGAGCAGTTCTTC. Translated: CAISDGQGINEQFF.

Concerning this clone: The junction differs from germline at one of its ends, possibly a read error. The CDR3 loop reads CSSSLVRISGYTF. The CDR3 region has the DNA TGTTCCAGCAGCTTAGTACGCATCAGTGGCTACACCTTC. The rearrangement links TRBV7-9 to TRBJ1-2; unclear D gene. The germline V gene encodes CDR1 SEHNR and CDR2 FQNEAQ (reference sequence). CDR3 length equals 13 residues.